Shown below are 20 T cell receptor beta chains from a single sample sequenced in a study of lymphopenia after photon versus proton radiotherapy. The repertoire was sequenced with immunoSEQ multiplex PCR; TCRdb's copy has only in-frame clones and lacks some. The table includes under 35,000 clones, under 90% detected once. This sample comprised peripheral blood, obtained from a patient treated with proton-based radiotherapy. Receptors were obtained from an older woman with pancreatic cancer.

Written as DNA, the CDR3 is TGTGCCAGCAGTTTCTTCTCTCCCGGGACAGGGATTTCAGATACGCAGTATTTT. It specifies CASSFFSPGTGISDTQYF. This chain links TRBV28 with TRBJ2-3, with 9 nucleotides matching TRBD1. Trimming at V came to 3 bases and at J to 4 bases, leaving 14 bases not matched to a gene. This CDR3 is built from 18 residues. The germline V gene has CDR1 MDHEN and CDR2 SYDVKM.

V gene TRBV11-3 combines with J gene TRBJ1-2, with D perhaps matching TRBD1 (5 bases). Trimming stripped 5 bases from V and 4 bases from J, with 11 bases between. The CDR3 covers 13 residues. Germline loops: CDR1 SGHNT, CDR2 YENEEA. This CDR3 is CASSQQAPYGYTF. The CDR3 DNA reads TGTGCCAGCAGCCAACAGGCGCCCTATGGCTACACCTTC.

The chain couples TRBV7-2 to TRBJ1-6; D gene ambiguous. V lost 2 bases and J 0 bases, leaving 8 bases between the germline ends. The CDR3 is 16 amino acids. CDR1 is SGHTA and CDR2 is FQGNSA in the germline V gene. The CDR3 spells CASSLTDSSYNSPLHF. As DNA, the CDR3 is TGTGCCAGCAGCTTAACAGATAGCTCCTATAATTCACCCCTCCACTTT.

The chain uses TRBV10-2 and TRBJ2-2; 9 nucleotides align to TRBD2. The trim removed 4 bases at V and 6 bases at J, leaving 9 bases unmatched. The CDR3 has 16 amino acids. Germline-derived CDR1 and CDR2 are WSHSY and SAAADI. CDR3 amino acids: CASSGTGTSYPGELFF. Written as DNA, the CDR3 is TGCGCCAGCAGTGGGACCGGGACTAGCTATCCCGGGGAGCTGTTTTTT.

In its sample, this clone was seen a few times. The CDR3 region has the DNA TGTGCCAGCAGTACCCCGACAGGGGTAGGGACCCAGTACTTC. Its protein product is CASSTPTGVGTQYF. The gene calls are TRBV27 and TRBJ2-5; TRBD1 aligns across 8 bases. CDR1 MNHEY and CDR2 SMNVEV come from the germline V gene (reference sequence). Trimming cost V 5 bases and J 7 bases; bases outside gene matches: 9. This CDR3 has 14 residues.

Concerning this clone itself: It is unclear where the CDR3 begins or ends on the DNA, so no DNA is shown, and the CDR3 is as TCRdb lists it. This rearrangement joins TRBV2 to TRBJ2-7; the table's D call, TRBD2, was not checked against the DNA. The CDR3 is made up of 13 amino acids, end residues included. The germline gives CDR1 SNHLY, CDR2 FYNNEI. CDR3 residues: CASSSSGGYEQYF.

CDR3 protein: CASSSSHSGNTIYF. The DNA of the CDR3 is TGTGCCAGCTCCTCAAGCCACTCTGGAAACACCATATATTTT. V gene TRBV7-2 combines with J gene TRBJ1-3; D gene unclear. The CDR3 length is 14 residues. With 8 bases removed from V and 0 bases from J, the gap between germline ends came to 11 bases. The V gene's germline CDR1 is SGHTA and CDR2 FQGNSA.

J is TRBJ1-5 and V is TRBV7-9; the D gene is possibly TRBD1 (5 bases). This CDR3 is 14 amino acids long. In germline, CDR1 is SEHNR, CDR2 FQNEAQ (reference sequence). V lost 4 bases, J lost 3 bases, and 10 bases lay in between. CDR3 residues: CASSSRESNQPQHF. The CDR3, as DNA: TGTGCCAGCAGCTCCAGGGAATCCAATCAGCCCCAGCATTTT.

This clone has just a few counts. The chain couples TRBV27 to TRBJ2-1; D is uncertain. V lost 1 base and J lost 2, with 9 bases in between. The length of the CDR3 is 15 residues. The V gene's germline CDR1 is MNHEY and CDR2 SMNVEV (reference sequence). In DNA form, the CDR3 reads TGTGCCAGCAGTTTATGGCCAGGCCCCTACAATGAGCAGTTCTTC. The encoded protein is CASSLWPGPYNEQFF.

CDR3 region: CASSEGFNEKLFF. The DNA of the CDR3 is TGTGCCAGCAGCGAGGGGTTCAACGAAAAACTGTTTTTT. The V and J genes are TRBV7-9 and TRBJ1-4, with D perhaps TRBD1 (5 bases). The CDR3 covers 13 residues. V lost 5 bases and J lost 8, with 12 bases in between. Per germline, CDR1 SEHNR and CDR2 FQNEAQ (reference sequence).

This clone was detected once. The chain couples TRBV19 to TRBJ2-3; TRBD2 might be the D (6 bases). The CDR3 runs 15 residues. Between the trimmed V and J ends, which lost 1 base and 5 bases, there was a span of 13 bases. CDR1 LNHDA and CDR2 SQIVND come from the germline V gene (reference sequence). The CDR3 loop reads CASSIAEGGGDTQYF. CDR3 nucleotides: TGTGCCAGTAGTATAGCTGAGGGAGGTGGAGATACGCAGTATTTT.

Only a few counts were recorded for this clone. The rearrangement joins TRBV19 to TRBJ1-1, with 10 bases aligning to TRBD1. Looked up from germline, CDR1 is LNHDA and CDR2 is SQIVND (reference sequence). The CDR3 is made up of 15 amino acids. J was trimmed by 4 bases and V by 5 bases; bases with no gene match: 7. In nucleotides, the CDR3 is TGTGCCAGTAGTCCCCAGACAGGGGGCGGCACTGAAGCTTTCTTT. As protein: CASSPQTGGGTEAFF.

This chain joins TRBV14 and TRBJ1-6, with 9 bases aligning to TRBD1. V was clipped by 4 bases and J by 10 bases; unmatched bases: 8. In germline, CDR1 is SGHDN, CDR2 FVKESK. This CDR3 region has 15 residues. DNA of the CDR3: TGTGCCAGCAGCCTACTACAGGGGGCTCGGTCACCCCTCCACTTT. Encoded protein: CASSLLQGARSPLHF. The full variable domain, its missing parts supplied by reference TRBV14 and TRBJ1-6, is EAGVTQFPSHSVIEKGQTVTLRCDPISGHDNLYWYRRVMGKEIKFLLHFVKESKQDESGMPNNRFLAERTGGTYSTLKVQPAELEDSGVYFCASSLLQGARSPLHFGNGTRLTVT.

DNA for the CDR3: TGTGCCAGTAGTATGTGGCAACGACTAGCGGGAGGGCCGGGCGATGAGCAGTTCTTC. Amino acid sequence: CASSMWQRLAGGPGDEQFF. The chain combines TRBV19 with TRBJ2-1; 14 bases map to TRBD2. CDR1 is LNHDA, CDR2 SQIVND, per germline (reference sequence). J was trimmed by 8 bases and V by 3 bases; bases with no gene match: 15. The length of the CDR3 is 19 residues.

This clone was counted between two and nine times. The J gene is TRBJ2-1, the V gene TRBV14; perhaps D is TRBD1 or TRBD2 (5 bases each). CDR3 length: 15 amino acids. Germline CDR1 reads SGHDN; CDR2 reads FVKESK. Trimming stripped 6 bases from V and 10 bases from J, with 22 bases between. The CDR3 DNA reads as TGTGCCAGCAGTCAGACCGGGACCAAAGGGGTCGAGCAGTTCTTC. This encodes CASSQTGTKGVEQFF. Based on the CDR3 plus reference TRBV14 and TRBJ2-1, the full variable domain is EAGVTQFPSHSVIEKGQTVTLRCDPISGHDNLYWYRRVMGKEIKFLLHFVKESKQDESGMPNNRFLAERTGGTYSTLKVQPAELEDSGVYFCASSQTGTKGVEQFFGPGTRLTVL.

The CDR3 region has the DNA TGTGCCAGCAGTGGGGCGGGAGGGACCCCCTACGAGCAGTACTTC. Amino acid sequence: CASSGAGGTPYEQYF. The rearrangement links TRBV9 to TRBJ2-5; TRBD2 aligns across 9 bases. The DNA matches TRBJ2-7 better at its end, which makes the J call doubtful. The CDR3 consists of 15 residues. Germline CDR1 reads SGDLS; CDR2 reads YYNGEE.

The chain carries TRBV27 and TRBJ1-2; D unclear. The CDR3 sequence is 15 residues long. Trimming took off 3 bases at V and 6 bases at J, with 17 bases between the two ends. The V gene's germline CDR1 is MNHEY and CDR2 SMNVEV (reference sequence). The CDR3 DNA reads TGTGCCAGCAGTTTTGGAAGATGGGTCCCGGATGGCTACACCTTC. This gives the protein CASSFGRWVPDGYTF.

The V and J genes are TRBV11-3 and TRBJ1-1; 7 bases map to TRBD1. CDR1 SGHNT and CDR2 YENEEA come from the germline V gene. The CDR3 has 16 amino acids. V shed 1 base, J shed 2 bases, and the junction held 7 bases outside the gene matches. The CDR3: CASSLGGDRPNTEAFF. In DNA, the CDR3 is TGTGCCAGCAGCTTAGGTGGGGACAGACCAAACACTGAAGCTTTCTTT.

V usage is TRBV19 and J usage is TRBJ1-1, with D perhaps TRBD1 (5 bases). V was clipped by 7 bases and J by 0 bases, with 15 bases between them. CDR1 is LNHDA and CDR2 is SQIVND in the germline V gene (reference sequence). The CDR3 is 15 residues long. The DNA of the CDR3 is TGTGCCAGTAAGCAGGGCAGTAACATGAACACTGAAGCTTTCTTT. Amino acids: CASKQGSNMNTEAFF. The whole variable domain, filled in from reference TRBV19 and TRBJ1-1, reads DGGITQSPKYLFRKEGQNVTLSCEQNLNHDAMYWYRQDPGQGLRLIYYSQIVNDFQKGDIAEGYSVSREKKESFPLTVTSAQKNPTAFYLCASKQGSNMNTEAFFGQGTRLTVV.

The chain carries TRBV27 and TRBJ2-5; TRBD2 matches 7 bases. This CDR3 region has 17 residues. V shed 0 bases and J 1 base; nucleotides not matched to a gene: 8. Germline CDR1 MNHEY, CDR2 SMNVEV (reference sequence). The CDR3 bases are TGTGCCAGCAGTTTATCCCCTTCTTCGGGGGGCCAAGAGACCCAGTACTTC. It yields the protein CASSLSPSSGGQETQYF.